The present TCR beta chain was sequenced within a study of T-cell reconstitution after alpha-beta-depleted transplantation in children. Study-wide results and caveats: Recipient T cells and thymic progenitors that survived were the source of the high TCRbeta diversity seen at day 60 in some patients.

Deletions cut 0 bases from V and 4 bases from J, with 16 bases between. Germline V lookup: CDR1 LGHNA, CDR2 YNFKEQ. The CDR3 sequence is 17 residues long. Unique molecular identifiers were used to barcode this TCRbeta library. TCRdb redid the calling of the PCR reads with MiXCR, one entry per CDR3 protein. The sample yields 700,000 to 850,000 distinct CDR3 sequences, 15% to 20% seen once. Ten or more counts support this clonotype. The antigen is unknown. The chain joins TRBV4-2 to TRBJ2-1, with D maybe TRBD1 (7 bases). The TCR comes from a male patient under 18 who had a stem cell transplant for acute lymphoblastic leukemia, so the T cells may come from the graft donor. Sequenced material: PBMCs, mostly from graft donor cells, taken 360 days after TCRalphabeta/CD19-depleted stem cell transplant. The CDR3 spells CASSQDQGGGLYNEQFF. The CDR3 coding sequence is TGTGCCAGCAGCCAAGATCAGGGGGGAGGTCTTTACAATGAGCAGTTCTTC.